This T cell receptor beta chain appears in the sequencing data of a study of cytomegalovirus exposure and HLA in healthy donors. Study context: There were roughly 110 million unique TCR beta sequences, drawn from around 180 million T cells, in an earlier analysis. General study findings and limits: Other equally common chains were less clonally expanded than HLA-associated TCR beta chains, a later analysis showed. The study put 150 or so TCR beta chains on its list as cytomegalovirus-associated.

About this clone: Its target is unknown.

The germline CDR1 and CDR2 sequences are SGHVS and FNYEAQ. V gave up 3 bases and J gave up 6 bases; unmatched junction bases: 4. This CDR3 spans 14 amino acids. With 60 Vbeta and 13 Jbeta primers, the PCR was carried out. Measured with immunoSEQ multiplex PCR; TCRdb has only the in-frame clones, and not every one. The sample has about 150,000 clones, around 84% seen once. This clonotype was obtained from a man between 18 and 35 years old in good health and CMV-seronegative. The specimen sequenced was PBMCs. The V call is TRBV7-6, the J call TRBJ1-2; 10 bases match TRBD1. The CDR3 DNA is TGTGCCAGCAGCTTCGGACAGGGGGAAGATGGCTACACCTTC. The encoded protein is CASSFGQGEDGYTF.